The TCR beta chain described here comes from a study of T cell responses to AZD1222 COVID-19 vaccine. Clones were sequenced by immunoSEQ multiplex PCR, and TCRdb holds only the in-frame ones, with some missing. Here the sample spans 180,000 or so clones, about nine tenths being singletons. The CDR3 runs 11 residues. Germline assignment: CDR1 DFQATT and CDR2 SNEGSKA (reference sequence). The ends were cut back, 6 bases at V and 9 bases at J, with 12 bases in the middle. Sequencing was performed on peripheral blood, taken 28 days after the second dose of the MenACWY control vaccine. The V call is TRBV20-1, the J call TRBJ1-5; perhaps TRBD1 as D (5 bases). The TCR sequence derives from an adult who received the MenACWY meningococcal vaccine as a control. The CDR3 coding sequence is TGCAGTGCGACCCCCGGGGGGCCCCAGCATTTT. Protein sequence: CSATPGGPQHF.